This note documents a single TCR beta chain sequence. Separate cDNA molecules received unique molecular identifiers, which the library attached to them. Each CDR3 protein gets one entry after TCRdb re-called the RACE reads with MiXCR. The table has under 400,000 distinct CDR3 sequences, 4.5% to 5.5% seen once. The data were obtained in a study of human T cells and chemical hapten exposure. About the study: Sensitization involved placing 2% DPC onto a 2 cm by 2 cm region of upper inner arm skin. Patients were mainly female, each with alopecia areata, totalis or universalis.

The junction had 3 bases not matched to a gene; V was cut back by 1 base and J by 7 bases. The CDR3 is 14 residues long. Germline values: CDR1 LGHDT, CDR2 YNNKEL (reference sequence). As for time point: pre-sensitization, week 0. As for treatment: therapeutic diphenylcyclopropenone sensitization with weekly scalp DPC. The chain links TRBV3-1 to TRBJ2-1; 8 bases fit TRBD2. The specimen was whole blood, collected in connection with sensitization to the hapten diphenylcyclopropenone (DPC). The origin of this receptor is a woman between 45 and 60 years old with alopecia areata. Some clones in this sample may be carry-over from other donors' samples. The CDR3 nucleotides read TGTGCCAGCAGCCAAGGTCCGGGGGGGAATGAGCAGTTCTTC. Encoded protein: CASSQGPGGNEQFF.